This paragraph covers one T cell receptor beta chain sequence. Its binding antigen is unknown. Per-base quality was not reported, and no clone a single base away is much larger than it. The cysteine opens and the phenylalanine closes a CDR3 of 15 amino acids. CDR3 DNA is the only sequence kept; it has 45 bases, read in frame from the first base. From a lookup of the germline V gene, CDR1 and CDR2 are SGHTA and FQGNSA. V is cut by 5 bases and J by 2 bases, and the space between the germline ends is 14 bases. These data originate in a study of blood T cell repertoires in COVID-19 (dated by TCRdb to 2020 to 2022). In terms of the full investigation: Samples covering the acute and convalescent phases of COVID-19 were provided by collaborators in the United States, Italy and Spain. Nearly every sample came with metadata listing a de-identified subject ID, COVID-19 status, age in years and sex. Subjects who had been exposed to COVID-19, were actively infected with it, or had recovered from it provided the deeply sampled blood TCRbeta repertoires that made up the dataset. The repertoires were released in a freely available public database intended as a resource for research on the immune response to SARS-CoV-2. The samples were drawn from the first 160 participants of the ongoing ImmuneRACE study and from roughly 1,300 subjects provided by 6 global collaborators. Where HLA class I and class II types were available, the types were taken from metadata supplied by the sample provider, not from assay-based typing. The material from the prospective study consisted of cDNA or gDNA derived from T cells, B-cell-depleted T cells, or PBMCs. General conclusions and limits of the study: How much clinical and demographic metadata was included differed by source and by participant, and the metadata was provided uncurated.

TCRbeta CDR3 regions were amplified from genomic DNA by means of the immunoSEQ Assay, a bias-controlled multiplex PCR. Regarding the original processing steps: The number of nucleated cells in each sample was estimated by amplification of reference gene primers within the assay. To quantify the absolute abundance of each unique TCRbeta CDR3 rearrangement, sequence reads were collapsed and filtered. For each sample, productive Simpson clonality was calculated as the square root of Simpson's diversity index over productive rearrangements. The immuneACCESS repertoire file appears here via TCRdb, limited to in-frame rearrangements. These files lack a portion of the clones; in checked studies, under half of the deficit traces to unresolved V genes, and the cause of the others is not known. The DNA gave D and trimming, while V, J and clone size come from that table. This sample lists 130,000 or so clones; roughly 80% were detected once. 25% of the sample goes to the ten largest clones.

Collaborating institutions collected whole blood in K2EDTA tubes following their own protocols. For TCRbeta analysis, collaborators shipped samples in one of three forms: frozen whole blood, isolated PBMCs, or DNA extracted from either of those sample types. The V gene is TRBV7-2 and the J gene is TRBJ2-3; the D gene cannot be named for sure. Sequenced input: peripheral blood. The TCR sequence derives from a human donor in a cohort sampled during active COVID-19. The CDR3 corresponds to CASSPQTSPTDTQYF. The bases read TGTGCCAGCAGCCCGCAGACTTCTCCCACAGATACGCAGTATTTT. With all but the CDR3 taken from the reference TRBV7-2 and TRBJ2-3 genes, the full variable domain is: GAGVSQSPSNKVTEKGKDVELRCDPISGHTALYWYRQSLGQGLEFLIYFQGNSAPDKSGLPSDRFSAERTGGSVSTLTIQRTQQEDSAVYLCASSPQTSPTDTQYFGPGTRLTVL.